This T cell receptor (beta chain) appears in the sequencing data of a study of blood T cells in healthy people across ages. Whole-study findings and limits: Versus aged donors, long-lived donors had higher diversity and more naive CD4+ cells.

Through a sample-barcoded 5' primer and a J-beta primer mix, a second PCR was run for roughly 6 to 12 cycles. TCRdb reprocessed the 5' RACE reads via MiXCR and lists one record per CDR3 protein. The table has over 1.5 million distinct CDR3 sequences, around half seen once. Between the trimmed V and J ends, which lost 0 bases and 2 bases, there was a span of 16 bases. The CDR3 is 16 amino acids. CDR1 is DFQATT, CDR2 SNEGSKA, per germline (reference sequence). This clonotype was detected only a few times. Its antigen is undetermined. The specimen sequenced was blood. The chain combines TRBV20-1 with TRBJ2-5; weak D call: TRBD1 (5 bases). This sequence originates from a woman aged 40 to 49 in good health. The CDR3 protein is CSARDLETDLQETQYF. DNA for the CDR3: TGCAGTGCTAGAGATCTGGAGACAGACCTTCAAGAGACCCAGTACTTC.